This is a list of T cell receptor beta chains from one sample in a study of T cell repertoires in cytomegalovirus infection. TCRdb analysed the reads with MiXCR anew, one entry per CDR3 protein. The sample holds more than 400,000 distinct CDR3 sequences; about 30% are singletons and the top ten take roughly 13%. The material sequenced was PBMCs. The source of these receptors is a human donor in good health (CMV status not recorded). Some clones in this sample may be carry-over from other donors' samples. The CDR3 runs from the conserved cysteine through the conserved F or W. A D gene is named only where the DNA matches it firmly. Some rows have no size entry. The others give once, few or many, or a class for an expanded clone.

j_call clone_size v_call d_call cdr3_aa cdr3_nt
TRBJ1-1 few TRBV29-1 NA CSSALFNTEAFF TGCAGCTCCGCCCTTTTTAACACTGAAGCTTTCTTT
TRBJ2-6 few TRBV27 NA CASSLLGRLRGGANVLTF TGTGCCAGCAGTTTATTAGGCAGGCTCAGGGGAGGGGCCAACGTCCTGACTTTC
TRBJ2-7 NA TRBV7-2 TRBD2 CASNPISGRVGNEQYF TGTGCCAGCAACCCCATATCGGGGAGGGTGGGTAACGAGCAGTACTTC
TRBJ2-1 NA TRBV7-2 TRBD2 CASSLNRRLAGGINEQFF TGTGCCAGCAGCCTGAACCGGCGGCTAGCGGGAGGGATCAATGAGCAGTTCTTC
TRBJ2-1 NA TRBV11-2 NA CASSLGRTIDEFF TGTGCCAGCAGCTTAGGGCGCACAATCGACGAGTTCTTC
TRBJ2-1 NA TRBV20-1 NA CSARQVMEQFF TGCAGTGCTAGACAGGTTATGGAGCAGTTCTTC
TRBJ2-3 NA TRBV29-1 NA CSVVGGWAADTQYF TGCAGCGTCGTCGGCGGGTGGGCCGCAGATACGCAGTATTTT
TRBJ2-7 few TRBV6-2/TRBV6-3 TRBD2 CASSYERTSGSYEQYF TGTGCCAGCAGTTACGAGCGGACTAGCGGGAGTTACGAGCAGTACTTC
TRBJ2-1 many TRBV7-6 TRBD2 CASSLGGLNEQFF TGTGCCAGCAGCTTAGGGGGACTAAACGAGCAGTTCTTC
TRBJ2-1 NA TRBV6-2/TRBV6-3 TRBD2 CASSDPGTSGYNEQFF TGTGCCAGCAGTGATCCCGGGACTAGCGGATACAATGAGCAGTTCTTC
TRBJ1-2 few TRBV6-2/TRBV6-3 NA CASSYSVDRRSYGYTF TGTGCCAGCAGTTACTCGGTCGACAGACGTAGCTATGGCTACACCTTC
TRBJ1-2 many TRBV7-2 NA CASSYNGGGYTF TGTGCCAGCAGCTATAACGGTGGTGGCTACACCTTC